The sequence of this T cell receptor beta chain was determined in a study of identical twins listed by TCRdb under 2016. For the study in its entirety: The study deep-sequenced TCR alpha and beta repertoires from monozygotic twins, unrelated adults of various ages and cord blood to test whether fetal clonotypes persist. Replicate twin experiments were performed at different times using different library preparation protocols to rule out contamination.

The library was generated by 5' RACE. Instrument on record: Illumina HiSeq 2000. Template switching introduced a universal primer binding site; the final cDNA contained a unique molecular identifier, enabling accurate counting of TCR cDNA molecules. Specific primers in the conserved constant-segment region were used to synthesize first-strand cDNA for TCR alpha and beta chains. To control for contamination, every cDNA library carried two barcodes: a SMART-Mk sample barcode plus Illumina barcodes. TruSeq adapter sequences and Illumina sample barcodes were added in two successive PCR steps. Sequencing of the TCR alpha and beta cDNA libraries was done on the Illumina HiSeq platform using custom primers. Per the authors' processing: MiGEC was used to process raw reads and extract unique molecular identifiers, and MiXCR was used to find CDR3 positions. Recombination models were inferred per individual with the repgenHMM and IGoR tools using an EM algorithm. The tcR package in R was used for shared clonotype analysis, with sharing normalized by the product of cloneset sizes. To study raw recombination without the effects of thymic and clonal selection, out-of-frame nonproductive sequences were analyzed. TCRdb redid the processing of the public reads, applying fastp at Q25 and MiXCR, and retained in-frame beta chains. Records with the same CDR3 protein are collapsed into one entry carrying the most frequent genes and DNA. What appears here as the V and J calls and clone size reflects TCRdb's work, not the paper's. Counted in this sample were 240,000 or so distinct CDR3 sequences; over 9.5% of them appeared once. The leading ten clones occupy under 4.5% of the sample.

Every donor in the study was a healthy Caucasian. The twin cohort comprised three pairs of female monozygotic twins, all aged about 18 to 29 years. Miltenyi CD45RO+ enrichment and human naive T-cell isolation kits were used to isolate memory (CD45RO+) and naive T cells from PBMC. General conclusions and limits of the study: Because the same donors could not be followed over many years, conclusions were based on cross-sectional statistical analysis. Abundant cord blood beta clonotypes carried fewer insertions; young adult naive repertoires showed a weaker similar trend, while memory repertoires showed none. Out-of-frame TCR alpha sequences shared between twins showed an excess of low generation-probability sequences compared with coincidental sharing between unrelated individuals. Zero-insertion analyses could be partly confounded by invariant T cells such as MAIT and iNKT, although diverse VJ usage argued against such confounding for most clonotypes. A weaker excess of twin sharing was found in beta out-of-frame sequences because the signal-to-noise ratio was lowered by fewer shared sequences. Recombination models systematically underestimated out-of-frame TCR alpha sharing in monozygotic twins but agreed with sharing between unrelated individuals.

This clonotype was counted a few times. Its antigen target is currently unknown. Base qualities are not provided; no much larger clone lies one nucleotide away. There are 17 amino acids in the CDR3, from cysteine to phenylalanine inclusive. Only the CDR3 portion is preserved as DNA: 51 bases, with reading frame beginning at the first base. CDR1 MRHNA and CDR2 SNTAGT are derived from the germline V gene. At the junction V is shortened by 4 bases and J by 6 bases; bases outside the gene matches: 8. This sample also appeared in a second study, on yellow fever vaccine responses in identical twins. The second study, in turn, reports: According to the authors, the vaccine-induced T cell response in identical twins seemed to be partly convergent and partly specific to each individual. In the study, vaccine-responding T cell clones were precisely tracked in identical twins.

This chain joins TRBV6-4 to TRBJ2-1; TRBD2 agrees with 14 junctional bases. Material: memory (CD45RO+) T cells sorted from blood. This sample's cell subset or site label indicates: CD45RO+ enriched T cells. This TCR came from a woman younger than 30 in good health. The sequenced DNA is TGTGCCAGCAGTGGGGGACTAGCGGGGGCCCCGGCCAATGAGCAGTTCTTC. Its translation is CASSGGLAGAPANEQFF.